This T cell receptor (beta chain) was recorded in a study of vaccination effects on CD4 cells after COVID-19 (dated by TCRdb to the early 2020s). Turning to the overall study: Post-vaccine samples across the study were collected a median of 72 days after the second dose, with a range of 14 to 241. The full study included around ten COVID-19 convalescent patients and a few SARS-CoV-2-naive healthy vaccine recipients. In the study, cultures from other donors were sequenced using the Oncomine TCR Beta short-read assay on an Illumina iSeq 100. In both COVID-19 convalescent patients and infection-naive vaccine recipients, the study compared SARS-CoV-2 spike-specific CD4+ TCR repertoires from before mRNA vaccination with those from after it.

On this clone: No antigen is known for it. Nothing much larger sits one base from this clone, and base qualities are not available.

Study-level results and caveats: In healthy vaccine recipients, vaccine-induced clones were almost all SARS-CoV-2 mono-reactive, with only 1 of 255 cross-reactive with common cold coronaviruses. Marked clonal contraction was observed in both infection-induced and vaccine-induced clones at late post-vaccination timepoints, consistent with waning T cell responses. The study was limited by a small number of convalescent patients and lacked early post-infection timepoints.

The germline V gene specifies KGHDR as CDR1 and SFDVKD as CDR2. At the junction V is shortened by 5 bases and J by 4 bases, with 10 bases in between. Measured from the cysteine to the phenylalanine, the CDR3 is 13 residues long. The retained sequence is limited to the CDR3, 39 bases, with the frame set at the first base. Library prep was done by the immunoSEQ multiplex PCR assay. DNA from the cultured and isolated CD4+ T cells underwent TCR beta CDR3 sequencing. The original methods were these. Non-productive TCR sequences were removed and reads were trimmed to the CDR3 region, keeping CDR3s of at least 7 amino acids. The MANAFEST web app was used to pick out antigen-specific clonotypes by comparing their expansion in peptide wells with that in reference cultures. To be called positive, a clone needed expansion at FDR<0.05 compared with the reference and with all other wells, an odds ratio greater than 5, and a frequency greater than 0.1% in two replicate wells. Cross-reactive clonotypes were defined as significantly expanded in SARS-CoV-2 spike wells and in at least one common cold coronavirus spike condition. CDR3 similarity was assessed by Levenshtein distance with the stringdist R package, and unrooted trees were built with ape in R 3.6.1. TCRdb obtained this table from immuneACCESS and retained in-frame rearrangements with V and J assigned. These tables miss some clones; where compared with another copy, unresolved V genes account for less than half of the shortfall, and the remainder is unexplained. That table gives V, J and clone size, and the DNA gave D and trimming. This sample comprises about 33,000 clones, approximately 78% of them detected only once. Clones ranked in the top ten supply roughly 1.6% of the sample.

The ViraFEST assay stimulated PBMC with viral peptide pools and then used TCR sequencing to identify antigen-specific CD4+ T cell clonotypes by expansion. After 10 days of culture, CD4+ T cells were isolated with the EasySep CD4+ T cell isolation kit. Two doses of either the BNT162b2 or the mRNA-1273 mRNA SARS-CoV-2 vaccine were administered to participants. Healthy vaccine recipients had no prior SARS-CoV-2 infection, confirmed by negative nucleocapsid antibodies before and after vaccination. Some 2.2 million PBMC per well were cultured in IMDM with about 4.5% human AB serum, 10 IU/ml IL-2 and gentamicin, plus 10 ug/ml peptides. Half of the culture medium was replaced with fresh IL-2-containing medium on days 3 and 7. Unless otherwise noted, each peptide stimulation condition was cultured in triplicate wells. Using Ficoll-Paque Plus gradient centrifugation, PBMC were separated from whole blood and then either used fresh or cryopreserved at -140C. The spike proteins of SARS-CoV-2 and of the common cold coronaviruses HCoV-NL63, HCoV-OC43 and HCoV-229E were spanned by overlapping peptide pools. The QIAamp micro DNA kit was used to extract genomic DNA from the cultured CD4+ T cells.

This TCR came from a human donor who received a COVID-19 vaccine. Some clones in this sample may be carry-over from other donors' samples. The V and J segments used are TRBV24-1 and TRBJ1-2, and TRBD1 may be the D gene, going by 6 matching bases. This material consisted of CD4+ T cells from PBMCs cultured with HCoV-NL63 spike peptides, taken after COVID-19 vaccination. The sample's cell subset or site label, decoded: HCoV-NL63 spike overlapping peptide pool stimulation. The sequenced DNA: TGTGCCACCAGTGTTGGACAGACCTATGGCTACACCTTC. It encodes CATSVGQTYGYTF.